These T cell receptor beta chains were read from a single sample in a study of T cells in Graves' hyperthyroidism and ophthalmopathy. TCRdb redid the calling of the multiplex PCR reads with MiXCR, one entry per CDR3 protein. The sample consists of fewer than 400,000 distinct CDR3 sequences, 15% to 18% of them appearing once. The sequencing sample was made of blood. The receptors originated from a woman younger than 30 with Graves' hyperthyroidism that later progressed to Graves' ophthalmopathy. The CDR3 runs from the conserved cysteine through the conserved F or W. The order of the fields is CDR3 DNA, CDR3 protein, J gene, V gene, D gene, clone size. A D gene is named only where the DNA matches it firmly. Not every row has a clone size; where given, it reads once, few, many or a size class.

TGCAGTGCTAGCCAGGGCCGAACAGATACGCAGTATTTT	CSASQGRTDTQYF	TRBJ2-3	TRBV20-1	NA	many
TGCAGTGCACGGGGTAGGAGCGGGGCCCCCTACGAGCAGTACTTC	CSARGRSGAPYEQYF	TRBJ2-7	TRBV20-1	TRBD2	NA
TGTGCCAGCAGTTTATGGCCCGAAACCTACGAGCAGTACTTC	CASSLWPETYEQYF	TRBJ2-7	TRBV28	NA	many
TGTGCCAGCAGCTTCGAACTGGCCCCCAGAAATGGCTACACCTTC	CASSFELAPRNGYTF	TRBJ1-2	TRBV5-4	NA	NA
TGTGCCAGCAGCCGCCCTAATCGGACAGGGACGAAAACTGGGGCCAACGTCCTGACTTTC	CASSRPNRTGTKTGANVLTF	TRBJ2-6	TRBV28	TRBD1	many
TGCAGTGCTAGGCCGACTTACACAGATACGCAGTATTTT	CSARPTYTDTQYF	TRBJ2-3	TRBV20-1	NA	many
TGTGCCAGCAGCGTAGCATCAGGGAACACTGAAGCTTTCTTT	CASSVASGNTEAFF	TRBJ1-1	TRBV9	NA	NA
TGTGCCAGCAGCCATCGATACACTGAAGCTTTCTTT	CASSHRYTEAFF	TRBJ1-1	TRBV12-3/TRBV12-4	NA	many
TGTGCCAGCCACCGCGCCGGGACTAGCGGGAGGGCCAGGCACGAGCAGTACTTC	CASHRAGTSGRARHEQYF	TRBJ2-7	TRBV7-2	TRBD2	NA
TGCAGTGCTAGAGACCCCGGGACAGGGGAGGCTCCTACTGAAGCTTTCTTT	CSARDPGTGEAPTEAFF	TRBJ1-1	TRBV20-1	TRBD1	many
TGTGCCAGCAGTTCCGCTGGGACTAGCGGGAGAGAGACCCAGTACTTC	CASSSAGTSGRETQYF	TRBJ2-5	TRBV28	TRBD2	many
TGTGCCAGCAATCAAAGACTAGCGGGAGTAGGGAATGAGCAGTTCTTC	CASNQRLAGVGNEQFF	TRBJ2-1	TRBV6-1	TRBD2	many
TGTGCCAGCAGCCCCCGAGTTTACAATGAGCAGTTCTTC	CASSPRVYNEQFF	TRBJ2-1	TRBV12-3/TRBV12-4	NA	many
TGTGCCAGCAGCCAAGTTCCGCAAGAGACCCAGCACTTC	CASSQVPQETQHF	TRBJ2-5	TRBV3-1	NA	many
TGCGCCAGCAGCCCCGGGACCACGACCTACGAGCAGTACTTC	CASSPGTTTYEQYF	TRBJ2-7	TRBV4-3	NA	many
TGTGCCAGCAGCTTAGAGGTACCGGGTCCCTACAATGAGCAGTTCTTC	CASSLEVPGPYNEQFF	TRBJ2-1	TRBV7-3	NA	many
TGCAGTGCTAGAGCGGGGTTTGCGGCCGGCACAGATACGCAGTATTTT	CSARAGFAAGTDTQYF	TRBJ2-3	TRBV20-1	NA	many
TGCAGTGCTCATACACGACTGGGAAACACCATATATTTT	CSAHTRLGNTIYF	TRBJ1-3	TRBV20-1	NA	few
TGTGCCAGCAGCGTACGGGCAGGGAACACCGGGGAGCTGTTTTTT	CASSVRAGNTGELFF	TRBJ2-2	TRBV9	NA	few